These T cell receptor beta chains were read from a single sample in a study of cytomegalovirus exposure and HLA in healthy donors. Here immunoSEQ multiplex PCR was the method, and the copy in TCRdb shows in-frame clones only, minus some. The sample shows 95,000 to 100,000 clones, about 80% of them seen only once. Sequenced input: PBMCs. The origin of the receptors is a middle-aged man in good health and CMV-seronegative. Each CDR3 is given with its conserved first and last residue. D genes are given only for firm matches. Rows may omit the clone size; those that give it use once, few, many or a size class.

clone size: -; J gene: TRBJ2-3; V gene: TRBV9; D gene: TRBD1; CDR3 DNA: TGTGCCAGCAGCTCAGGACAGGCCACAGATACGCAGTATTTT; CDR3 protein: CASSSGQATDTQYF
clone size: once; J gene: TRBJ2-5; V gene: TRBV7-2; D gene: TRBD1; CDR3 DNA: TGTGCCAGCAGCCTCGACAGGGGTGAGACCCAGTACTTC; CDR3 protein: CASSLDRGETQYF
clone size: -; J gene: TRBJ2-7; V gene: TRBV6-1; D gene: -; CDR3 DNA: TGTGCCAGCACCCTACTGACTAGTATAGAGAGCGAGCAGTACTTC; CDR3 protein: CASTLLTSIESEQYF
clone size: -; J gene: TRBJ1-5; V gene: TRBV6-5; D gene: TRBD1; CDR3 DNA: TGTGCCAGCAGTTACTCTAGACAGGGGAATCAGCCCCAGCATTTT; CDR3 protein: CASSYSRQGNQPQHF
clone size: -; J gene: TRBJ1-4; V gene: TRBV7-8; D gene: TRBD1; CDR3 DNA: TGTGCCAGCAGCATAGACAGGGGCTCAACTAATGAAAAACTGTTTTTT; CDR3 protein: CASSIDRGSTNEKLFF
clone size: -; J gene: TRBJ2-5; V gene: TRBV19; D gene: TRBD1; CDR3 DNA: TGTGCCAGTAGTGACAGGGTGTGGGAGACCCAGTACTTC; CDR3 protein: CASSDRVWETQYF
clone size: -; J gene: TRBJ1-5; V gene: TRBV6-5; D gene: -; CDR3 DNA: TGTGCCAGCAGTTACTCATACGGTCAGCCCCAGCATTTT; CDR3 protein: CASSYSYGQPQHF
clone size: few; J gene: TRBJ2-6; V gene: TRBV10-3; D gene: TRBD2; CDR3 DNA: TGTGCCATCAGTGACCGGGGGGCTGGGGCCAACGTCCTGACTTTC; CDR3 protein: CAISDRGAGANVLTF
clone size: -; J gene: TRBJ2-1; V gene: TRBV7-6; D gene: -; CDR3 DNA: TGTGCCAGCAGCTTAGTTCGTGGAGGTGAGCAGTTCTTC; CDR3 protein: CASSLVRGGEQFF
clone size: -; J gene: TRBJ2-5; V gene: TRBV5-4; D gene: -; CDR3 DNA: TGTGCCAGCAGCTTGGTCGGGGGTGAGACCCAGTACTTC; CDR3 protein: CASSLVGGETQYF